This T cell receptor (beta chain) was identified in a study of T cell repertoires in cytomegalovirus infection. As for the study in general: Signatures in public TCR beta sequences pointed to both CMV infection and matching HLA type. Study-wide points: HLA-C-restricted TCR beta clonotypes specific for CMV led the ex vivo response. Cumulative public TCR beta family frequency identified CMV carriers with the relevant HLA.

From the reads, TCRdb called clonotypes with MiXCR, one entry per CDR3 protein. Among under 200,000 distinct CDR3 sequences listed, about 30% were seen once. This CDR3 comprises 14 residues. The germline V gene encodes CDR1 SGHTA and CDR2 FQGTGA. The V segment lost 8 bases and the J segment 5 bases; nucleotides outside the gene matches: 10. In the case of this clonotype: Its antigen is unknown.

This sequence originates from a human donor in good health (CMV status not recorded). Some clones in this sample may be carry-over from other donors' samples. Sequences were obtained from PBMCs. This chain uses TRBV7-3 with TRBJ2-5, with 8 bases lining up with TRBD1. The CDR3 DNA sequence: TGTGCCAGCTCCAGGGGGCGGGGAGAGGAGACCCAGTACTTC. It yields the protein CASSRGRGEETQYF. The full variable domain, in which reference TRBV7-3 and TRBJ2-5 provide the parts outside the CDR3, is GAGVSQTPSNKVTEKGKYVELRCDPISGHTALYWYRQSLGQGPEFLIYFQGTGAADDSGLPNDRFFAVRPEGSVSTLKIQRTERGDSAVYLCASSRGRGEETQYFGPGTRLLVL.